The 8 T cell receptor beta chains in this list originate from one sample, sequenced in a study of CD8 T cells in ankylosing spondylitis. TCRdb fed the 5' RACE reads into MiXCR, producing one record per CDR3 protein. The sample holds under 300,000 distinct CDR3 sequences, about 11% seen once. Sequences were obtained from blood, either unsorted or a sorted T cell fraction (not recorded which). The source is a male donor with ankylosing spondylitis or in good health (not recorded which).

This clonotype has ten or more counts. The chain couples TRBV5-1 to TRBJ2-5; 9 bases agree with TRBD2. The V and J ends lost 0 bases and 5 bases, in that order; junction bases with no gene match: 2. CDR3 length: 14 amino acids. From germline, CDR1 is SGHRS and CDR2 YFSETQ. The CDR3 DNA sequence: TGCGCCAGCAGCTTGGCCGCGGGGGGGGAGACCCAGTACTTC. This encodes CASSLAAGGETQYF.

The V call is TRBV5-8, the J call TRBJ2-1; D uncertain. CDR1 and CDR2 from the germline V gene are SGHTS and YDEGEE. This CDR3 is built from 14 residues. Trimming removed 10 bases from V and 4 bases from J, with 18 bases in between. The chain's CDR3 is CAGMEKGPYNEQFF. In DNA form, the CDR3 reads TGTGCCGGCATGGAAAAAGGTCCTTACAATGAGCAGTTCTTC. Complete variable domain (other parts from reference TRBV5-8 and TRBJ2-1): EAGVTQSPTHLIKTRGQQATLRCSPISGHTSVYWYQQALGLGLQFLLWYDEGEERNRGNFPPRFSGRQFPNYSSELNVNALELEDSALYLCAGMEKGPYNEQFFGPGTRLTVL.

The chain couples TRBV9 to TRBJ2-1; TRBD2 matches at 13 bases. The CDR3 has 15 amino acids. Germline values: CDR1 SGDLS, CDR2 YYNGEE. Losses at the gene ends were 4 bases for V and 6 bases for J; bases not matched to a gene: 4. The CDR3 nucleotides are TGTGCCAGCAGCTCCACTAGCGGGGGGGGCAATGAGCAGTTCTTC. As protein: CASSSTSGGGNEQFF.

The genes are TRBV5-6 and TRBJ2-1, with 7 bases fitting TRBD1. CDR1 and CDR2 (germline): SGHDT, YYEEEE. This CDR3 is 15 amino acids long. J lost 4 bases, V lost 1 base, and 5 bases had no gene match. The CDR3 is CASSLRAGGYNEQFF. In DNA, the CDR3 is TGTGCCAGCAGCTTGAGGGCAGGGGGATACAATGAGCAGTTCTTC.

This clonotype has at least ten counts. The gene calls are TRBV28 and TRBJ2-1; possible D gene TRBD1, 5 bases. The V end lost 6 bases, the J end lost 7 bases, and 13 bases lay between the germline ends. The CDR3 consists of 13 residues. Germline loops: CDR1 MDHEN, CDR2 SYDVKM. CDR3 protein: CASSATDRNEQFF. The DNA of the CDR3 is TGTGCCAGCAGCGCTACCGACAGAAATGAGCAGTTCTTC.

This clonotype was recorded many times. This chain connects TRBV12-5 to TRBJ2-5; D possibly corresponds to TRBD2 (6 bases). Trimming took off 0 bases at V and 4 bases at J, with 12 bases between the two ends. CDR1 is LGHNT and CDR2 is FRNRAP in the germline V gene. This CDR3 spans 15 amino acids. CDR3 in amino acids: CASGLVRSGRETQYF. The CDR3 DNA is TGTGCTAGTGGTTTGGTACGCTCCGGGAGAGAGACCCAGTACTTC.

This clonotype was counted between two and nine times. The chain joins TRBV4-2 to TRBJ1-3; unclear D gene. CDR1 is LGHNA, CDR2 YNFKEQ, per germline. The germline V and J ends were trimmed by 0 bases and 4 bases, with 16 bases remaining between them. The CDR3 runs to 17 residues. CDR3 sequence (DNA): TGTGCCAGCAGCCAAGAAGGGTCGGCGGAGAAAGGAAACACCATATATTTT. The encoded protein is CASSQEGSAEKGNTIYF.

There are a few counts of this clonotype. The J gene is TRBJ2-7, the V gene TRBV5-1; D not certain. Germline V gene sequence: CDR1 SGHRS, CDR2 YFSETQ. V was pared by 2 bases and J by 3 bases, with 9 bases between. This CDR3 has 13 amino acids. CDR3 sequence reads: CASSFTTDYEQYF. The DNA of the CDR3 is TGCGCCAGCAGCTTTACTACCGACTACGAGCAGTACTTC.